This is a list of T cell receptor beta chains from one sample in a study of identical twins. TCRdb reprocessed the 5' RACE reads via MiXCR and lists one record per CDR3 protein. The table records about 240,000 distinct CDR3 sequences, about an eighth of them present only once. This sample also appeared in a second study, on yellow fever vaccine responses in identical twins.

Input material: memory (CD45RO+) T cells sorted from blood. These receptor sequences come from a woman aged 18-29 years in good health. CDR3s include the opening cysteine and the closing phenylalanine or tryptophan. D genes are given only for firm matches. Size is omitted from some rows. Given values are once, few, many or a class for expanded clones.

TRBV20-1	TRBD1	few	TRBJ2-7	CSAKGDRSYEQYF	TGCAGTGCTAAGGGGGACAGGTCGTACGAGCAGTACTTC
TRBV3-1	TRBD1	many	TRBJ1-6	CASSPDRGNSPLHF	TGTGCCAGCAGCCCGGACAGGGGGAATTCACCCCTCCACTTT
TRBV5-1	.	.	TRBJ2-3	CASSLMFGGISPTDTQYF	TGCGCCAGCAGCTTGATGTTCGGCGGGATCTCGCCCACAGATACGCAGTATTTT
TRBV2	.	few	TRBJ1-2	CASRQRVGLKGYTF	TGTGCCAGCAGACAGAGGGTGGGACTAAAAGGCTACACCTTC
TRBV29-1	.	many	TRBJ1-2	CSVVAGVRGYTF	TGCAGCGTTGTAGCGGGGGTGCGGGGCTACACCTTC
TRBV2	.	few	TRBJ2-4	CASSGGTAKNIQYF	TGTGCCAGCAGTGGGGGGACAGCCAAAAACATTCAGTACTTC
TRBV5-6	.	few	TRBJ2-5	CASSFWGSEETQYF	TGTGCCAGCAGCTTCTGGGGAAGTGAAGAGACCCAGTACTTC
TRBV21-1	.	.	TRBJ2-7	CASSKAGGSKLLYEQYF	TGTGCCAGCAGCAAAGCGGGGGGGTCGAAACTTCTCTACGAGCAGTACTTC
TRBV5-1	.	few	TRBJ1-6	CASSLARDYNSPLHF	TGCGCCAGCAGCTTGGCCCGGGACTATAATTCACCCCTCCACTTT
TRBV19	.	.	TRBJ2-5	CASNRDGETQYF	TGTGCCAGTAACAGGGACGGGGAGACCCAGTACTTC
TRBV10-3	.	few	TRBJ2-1	CAISDPRDSFNEQFF	TGTGCCATCAGTGACCCCCGGGACTCATTCAATGAGCAGTTCTTC
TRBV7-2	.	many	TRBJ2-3	CASSLIGPSTDTQYF	TGTGCCAGCAGCTTAATAGGCCCTAGCACAGATACGCAGTATTTT
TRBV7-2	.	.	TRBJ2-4	CASSSNPPLQYF	TGTGCCAGCAGCTCCAACCCCCCCCTTCAGTACTTC
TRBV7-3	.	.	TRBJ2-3	CASSPGWGDTQYF	TGTGCCAGCAGCCCTGGATGGGGAGATACGCAGTATTTT
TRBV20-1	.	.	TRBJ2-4	CSARDLEGKNIQYF	TGCAGTGCTAGAGATCTAGAGGGGAAAAACATTCAGTACTTC